Reported below is one T cell receptor (beta chain). Through a sample-barcoded 5' primer and a J-beta primer mix, a second PCR was run for 7 to 11 cycles. Via MiXCR, TCRdb re-called the 5' RACE reads, giving one row per CDR3 protein. The repertoire holds 1.5 million to 2 million distinct CDR3 sequences, about 28% seen once, with approximately 7.7% in the top ten. These data belong to a study of blood T cells in healthy people across ages. Looked up from germline, CDR1 is SGHRS and CDR2 is YFSETQ. The CDR3 is 13 amino acids. Trimming took 0 bases from V and 10 from J; bases not matched to a gene: 6. The rearrangement links TRBV5-1 to TRBJ1-2; the match to TRBD1 covers 7 bases. This receptor was taken from a young woman in good health. Material for sequencing was blood. CDR3 sequence (DNA): TGCGCCAGCAGCTTGGCAGGGGGGAATGACTACACCTTC. Its protein product is CASSLAGGNDYTF.